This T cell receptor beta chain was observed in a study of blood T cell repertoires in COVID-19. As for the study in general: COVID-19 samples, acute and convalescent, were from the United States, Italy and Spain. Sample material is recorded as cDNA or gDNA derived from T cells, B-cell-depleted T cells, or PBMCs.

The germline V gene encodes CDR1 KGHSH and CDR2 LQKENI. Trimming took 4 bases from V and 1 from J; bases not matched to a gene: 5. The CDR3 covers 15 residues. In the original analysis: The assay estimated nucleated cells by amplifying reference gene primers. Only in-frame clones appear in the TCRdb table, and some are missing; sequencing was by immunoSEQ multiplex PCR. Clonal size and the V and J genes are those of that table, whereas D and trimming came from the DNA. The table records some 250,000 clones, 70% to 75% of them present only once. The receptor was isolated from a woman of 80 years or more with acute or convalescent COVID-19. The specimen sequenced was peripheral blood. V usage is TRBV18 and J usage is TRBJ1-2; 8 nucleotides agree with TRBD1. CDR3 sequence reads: CASSQGQAINYGYTF. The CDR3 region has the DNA TGTGCCAGCTCACAGGGACAGGCGATTAACTATGGCTACACCTTC.